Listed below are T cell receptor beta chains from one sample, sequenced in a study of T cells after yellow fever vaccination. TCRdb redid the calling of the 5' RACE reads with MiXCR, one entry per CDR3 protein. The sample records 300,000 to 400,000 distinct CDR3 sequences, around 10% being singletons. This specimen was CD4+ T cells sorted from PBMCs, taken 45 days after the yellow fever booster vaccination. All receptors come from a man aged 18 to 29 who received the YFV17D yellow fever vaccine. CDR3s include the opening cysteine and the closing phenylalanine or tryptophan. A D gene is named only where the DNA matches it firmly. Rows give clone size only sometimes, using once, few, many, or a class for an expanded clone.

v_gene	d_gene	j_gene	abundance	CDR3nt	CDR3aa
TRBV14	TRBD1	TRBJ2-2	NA	TGTGCCAGCAGGGGACAGGGGGCGCGGACCGGGGAGCTGTTTTTT	CASRGQGARTGELFF
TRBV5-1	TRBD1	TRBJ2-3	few	TGCGCCAGCAGCTTGGCAGTACAGGGGACCACAGATACGCAGTATTTT	CASSLAVQGTTDTQYF
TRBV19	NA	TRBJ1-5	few	TGTGCCAGTAGTATTAGGAACCTTAGTGGGCAGCCCCAGCATTTT	CASSIRNLSGQPQHF
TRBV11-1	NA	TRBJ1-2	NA	TGTGCCAGCAGCTTTGGACTACAGGGATCTAACTATGGCTACACCTTC	CASSFGLQGSNYGYTF
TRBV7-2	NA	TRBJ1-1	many	TGTGCCAGCAGCACCCCAATAAACACTGAAGCTTTCTTT	CASSTPINTEAFF
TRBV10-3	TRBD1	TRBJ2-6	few	TGTGCCATCAGTGGACAGGGCAGCTCTGGGGCCAACGTCCTGACTTTC	CAISGQGSSGANVLTF
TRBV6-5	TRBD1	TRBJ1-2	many	TGTGCCAGCAGGGGACAGGGGGCCCACAACTATGGCTACACCTTC	CASRGQGAHNYGYTF
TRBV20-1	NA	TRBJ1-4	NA	TGCAGTGCTAGAGAGTCGGGATTCGGAAAACTGTTTTTT	CSARESGFGKLFF
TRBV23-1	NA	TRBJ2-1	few	TGCGCCAGCAGTCAATCGTGGAGGGGGAAGAACAATGAGCAGTTCTTC	CASSQSWRGKNNEQFF
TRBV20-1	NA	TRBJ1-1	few	TGCAGTGCTAGAAGGCAGGAGAACACTGAAGCTTTCTTT	CSARRQENTEAFF
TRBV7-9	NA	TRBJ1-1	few	TGTGCCAGCAGCCGAGGAGGGTGGGGAAGGTGGAACACTGAAGCTTTCTTT	CASSRGGWGRWNTEAFF
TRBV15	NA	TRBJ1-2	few	TGTGCCACCAGCAGAGAACCACAGTCTAACTATGGCTACACCTTC	CATSREPQSNYGYTF
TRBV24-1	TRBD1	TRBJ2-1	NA	TGTGCCACCAGTGATTTGCGATCCGGGACAGGGGACAATGAGCAGTTCTTC	CATSDLRSGTGDNEQFF